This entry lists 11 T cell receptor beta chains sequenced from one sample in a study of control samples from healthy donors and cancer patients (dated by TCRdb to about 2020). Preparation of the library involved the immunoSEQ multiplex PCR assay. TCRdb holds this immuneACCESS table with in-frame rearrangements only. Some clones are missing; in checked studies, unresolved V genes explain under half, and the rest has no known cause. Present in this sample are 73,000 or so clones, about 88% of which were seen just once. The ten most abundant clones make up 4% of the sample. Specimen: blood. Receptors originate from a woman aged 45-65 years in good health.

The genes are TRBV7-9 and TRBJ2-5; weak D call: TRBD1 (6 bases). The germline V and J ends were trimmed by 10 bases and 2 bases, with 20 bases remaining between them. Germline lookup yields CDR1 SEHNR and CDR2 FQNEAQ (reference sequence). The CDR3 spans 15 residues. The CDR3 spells CATAPQGQPQETQYF. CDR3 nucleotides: TGTGCCACGGCCCCCCAAGGACAGCCTCAAGAGACCCAGTACTTC.

The CDR3 nucleotides are TGTGCCAGTAGGGGCCCCCAGAATTCACCCCTCCACTTT. Protein: CASRGPQNSPLHF. The chain has TRBV19 and TRBJ1-6; D is undetermined. V shed 6 bases and J shed 7 bases, with 10 bases lying between them. Germline values: CDR1 LNHDA, CDR2 SQIVND (reference sequence). The CDR3 is 13 amino acids.

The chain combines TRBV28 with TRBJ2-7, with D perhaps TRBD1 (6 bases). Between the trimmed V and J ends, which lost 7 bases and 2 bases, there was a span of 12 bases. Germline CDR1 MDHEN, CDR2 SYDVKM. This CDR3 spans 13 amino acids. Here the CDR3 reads CASKLEGAYEQYF. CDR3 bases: TGTGCCAGCAAGCTAGAGGGGGCCTACGAGCAGTACTTC.

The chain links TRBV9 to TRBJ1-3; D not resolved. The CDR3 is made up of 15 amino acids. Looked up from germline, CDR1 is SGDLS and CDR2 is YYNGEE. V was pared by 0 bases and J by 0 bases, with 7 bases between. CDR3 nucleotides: TGTGCCAGCAGCGTAGACACGTACTCTGGAAACACCATATATTTT. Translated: CASSVDTYSGNTIYF.

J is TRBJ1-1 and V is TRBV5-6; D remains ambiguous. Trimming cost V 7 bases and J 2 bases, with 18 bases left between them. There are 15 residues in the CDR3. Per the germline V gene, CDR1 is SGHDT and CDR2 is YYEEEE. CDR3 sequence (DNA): TGTGCCAGCTGTCTAGGATGGCAGTCCAACACTGAAGCTTTCTTT. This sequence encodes CASCLGWQSNTEAFF. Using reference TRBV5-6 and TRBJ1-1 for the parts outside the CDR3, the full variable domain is DAGVTQSPTHLIKTRGQQVTLRCSPKSGHDTVSWYQQALGQGPQFIFQYYEEEERQRGNFPDRFSGHQFPNYSSELNVNALLLGDSALYLCASCLGWQSNTEAFFGQGTRLTVV.

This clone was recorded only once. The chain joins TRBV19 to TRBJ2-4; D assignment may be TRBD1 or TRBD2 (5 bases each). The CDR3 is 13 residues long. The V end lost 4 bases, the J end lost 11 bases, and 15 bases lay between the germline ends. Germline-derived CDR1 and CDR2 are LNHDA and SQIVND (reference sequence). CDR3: CASSTGTQLVQYF. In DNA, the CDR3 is TGTGCCAGTAGTACCGGGACCCAGTTGGTTCAGTACTTC.

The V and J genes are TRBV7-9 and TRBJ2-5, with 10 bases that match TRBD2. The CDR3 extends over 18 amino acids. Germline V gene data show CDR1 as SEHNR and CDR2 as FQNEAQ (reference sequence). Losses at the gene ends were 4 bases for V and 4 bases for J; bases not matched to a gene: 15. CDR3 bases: TGTGCCAGCAGCTCCACCCTCCTTAGCGGGAGGACCGGAGAGACCCAGTACTTC. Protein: CASSSTLLSGRTGETQYF.

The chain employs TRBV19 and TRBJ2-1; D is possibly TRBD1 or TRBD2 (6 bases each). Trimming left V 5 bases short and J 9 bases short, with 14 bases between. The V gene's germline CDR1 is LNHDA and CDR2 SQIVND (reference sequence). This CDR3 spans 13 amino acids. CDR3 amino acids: CASSYGRGGEQFF. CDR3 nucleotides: TGTGCCAGTAGTTACGGGAGAGGGGGTGAGCAGTTCTTC.

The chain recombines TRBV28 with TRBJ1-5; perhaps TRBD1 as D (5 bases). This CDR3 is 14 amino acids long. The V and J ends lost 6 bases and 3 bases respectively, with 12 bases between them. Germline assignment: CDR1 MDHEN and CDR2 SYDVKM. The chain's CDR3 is CASSLSGINQPQHF. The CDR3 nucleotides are TGTGCCAGCAGCCTGTCAGGGATCAATCAGCCCCAGCATTTT.

CDR3 region: CASIGEKLFF. The CDR3 nucleotides are TGTGCCAGTATTGGTGAAAAACTGTTTTTT. The V and J genes are TRBV19 and TRBJ1-4, with D uncertain. This CDR3 contains 10 residues. Per germline, CDR1 LNHDA and CDR2 SQIVND (reference sequence). With 7 bases removed from V and 7 bases from J, the gap between germline ends came to 4 bases.

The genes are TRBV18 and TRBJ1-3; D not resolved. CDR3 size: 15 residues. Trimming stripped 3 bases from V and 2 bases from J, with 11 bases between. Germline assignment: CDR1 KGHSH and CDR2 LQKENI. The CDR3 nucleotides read TGTGCCAGCTCACCGGATGACGGGGCTGGAAACACCATATATTTT. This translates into CASSPDDGAGNTIYF. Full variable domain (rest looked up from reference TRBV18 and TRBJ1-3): NAGVMQNPRHLVRRRGQEARLRCSPMKGHSHVYWYRQLPEEGLKFMVYLQKENIIDESGMPKERFSAEFPKEGPSILRIQQVVRGDSAAYFCASSPDDGAGNTIYFGEGSWLTVV.